This T cell receptor (beta chain) was found in a study of regulatory T cells in long-lasting Graves disease. Study-level findings and limits: Those with persistent disease had in common more public clonotypes (about 3,000) than new patients (approximately 970). The study found lower TCR diversity in persistent Graves' patients than in newly diagnosed ones. TRBV28, TRBJ1-2 and TRBJ2-5 were favored in persistent disease.

Construction of TCR beta libraries relied on iRepertoire HTBI primers and on Arm-PCR targeting CDR3 regions. TCRdb called the multiplex PCR reads again in MiXCR, with one record for every CDR3 protein. The data show approximately 400,000 distinct CDR3 sequences, roughly a quarter seen once. CDR1 SGHRS and CDR2 YFSETQ come from the germline V gene. Between the trimmed V and J ends, which lost 4 bases and 8 bases, there was a span of 18 bases. The CDR3 extends over 15 amino acids. Concerning this clonotype itself: Its antigen is currently unknown.

Described time point: persistent/refractory GD, antithyroid drugs over 5 years with positive TRAb. PBMCs were the source of the RNA used for TCR sequencing. A blood draw put 8 to 10 milliliters of peripheral blood into EDTA tubes. The sequence was collected from a female donor with Graves disease. The sequencing here drew on peripheral blood mononuclear cells (PBMCs), taken when the disease was refractory, from a patient treated with antithyroid drugs. V is TRBV5-1 and J is TRBJ1-4, with unresolved D. The CDR3 region is CASSPGPIVGEKLFF. Here the CDR3 DNA reads TGCGCCAGCAGCCCAGGTCCAATAGTCGGAGAAAAACTGTTTTTT.